What follows are 23 T cell receptor beta chains derived from one specimen sequenced in a study of OX40 agonist ivuxolimab in advanced cancers. The assay was immunoSEQ multiplex PCR, and TCRdb's table has in-frame clones only and misses some. Of some 47,000 clones in the sample, 70% to 80% were seen once. The input for sequencing was CD4+ or CD8+ T cells sorted from blood, taken in a trial of the OX40 agonist ivuxolimab. The origin of the receptors is an adult with an advanced solid tumor such as melanoma, head and neck, liver or kidney cancer.

The genes are TRBV19 and TRBJ2-2; TRBD1 agrees at 9 bases. The CDR3 sequence is 14 residues long. Germline CDR1 and CDR2: LNHDA and SQIVND (reference sequence). V shed 3 bases, J shed 6 bases, and the junction held 2 bases outside the gene matches. CDR3 in amino acids: CASSMDRGAGELFF. CDR3 nucleotide sequence: TGTGCCAGTAGTATGGACAGGGGAGCCGGGGAGCTGTTTTTT.

This clone has just a few counts. This chain uses TRBV18 with TRBJ1-1; weak D call: TRBD1 (6 bases). The CDR3 is 13 amino acids. V lost 4 bases to trimming and J lost 6 bases, with 12 bases between them. Germline CDR1 reads KGHSH; CDR2 reads LQKENI. For the CDR3, the DNA is TGTGCCAGCTCACGGGGATACAGGGCTGAAGCTTTCTTT. Translation gives CASSRGYRAEAFF.

This rearrangement joins TRBV6-1 to TRBJ2-5; D unclear. The CDR3 totals 11 residues. The V end was cut by 2 bases, the J end by 9 bases, with 7 bases between. CDR1 MNHNS and CDR2 SASEGT come from the germline V gene. The DNA of the CDR3 is TGTGCCAGCAGTGAACCTGGGGCCCAGTACTTC. Amino acid sequence: CASSEPGAQYF.

The chain combines TRBV4-3 with TRBJ1-4, with D possibly TRBD1 on 6 matching bases. The germline V gene has CDR1 LGHNA and CDR2 YSLEER. The germline V and J ends were trimmed by 2 bases and 8 bases, with 24 bases remaining between them. The CDR3 is 18 amino acids. The chain's CDR3 is CASSQRDPRGGLKEKLFF. The CDR3 DNA reads TGCGCCAGCAGCCAACGTGATCCCAGGGGTGGGCTAAAGGAAAAACTGTTTTTT.

The CDR3 nucleotides read TGTGCCAGCAGCCCACGCTCCATAGCCGGGGAGCTGTTTTTT. It translates to CASSPRSIAGELFF. The chain links TRBV6-1 to TRBJ2-2; no clear D gene. Deletions cut 6 bases from V and 6 bases from J, with 14 bases between. Germline CDR1 reads MNHNS; CDR2 reads SASEGT. The CDR3 is 14 amino acids.

The chain couples TRBV4-1 to TRBJ2-2, with 7 bases that match TRBD1. CDR1 is MGHRA, CDR2 YSYEKL, per germline. V lost 4 bases, J lost 6 bases, and 11 bases stayed unmatched. The CDR3 is 16 amino acids. The CDR3 DNA is TGCGCCAGCAGCCCCCCAAAGGGTAGGGGGCCCGGGGAGCTGTTTTTT. It is translated as CASSPPKGRGPGELFF.

In its sample, this clone was seen a few times. The CDR3 DNA follows: TGTGCCAGCAGCCCGTCCTTCGGAAACACCATATATTTT. This sequence encodes CASSPSFGNTIYF. J is TRBJ1-3 and V is TRBV5-8; D gene ambiguous. CDR3 length: 13 amino acids. Per germline, CDR1 SGHTS and CDR2 YDEGEE. Trimming stripped 4 bases from V and 4 bases from J, with 9 bases between.

The genes are TRBV6-5 and TRBJ1-1; D call uncertain. Looked up from germline, CDR1 is MNHEY and CDR2 is SVGAGI. This CDR3 is 14 amino acids long. Trimming removed 8 bases at V and 0 bases at J, with 13 bases between. CDR3 nucleotide sequence: TGTGCCAGCGGGCCGGAGGGAATGAACACTGAAGCTTTCTTT. Its translation: CASGPEGMNTEAFF.

The chain links TRBV10-3 to TRBJ1-1; D is uncertain. Trimming pared 11 bases from V and 0 bases from J, leaving 13 bases between. The CDR3 sequence is 13 residues long. The germline gives CDR1 ENHRY, CDR2 SYGVKD. Written as DNA, the CDR3 is TGTGCCCTCTCGAGAGCCCTGAACACTGAAGCTTTCTTT. Amino acids: CALSRALNTEAFF.

The chain links TRBV20-1 to TRBJ1-1, with D uncertain. The CDR3 totals 11 residues. From germline, CDR1 is DFQATT and CDR2 SNEGSKA (reference sequence). V shed 0 bases and J shed 3 bases, with 2 bases lying between them. This chain's CDR3 is CSAREDTEAFF. The CDR3 nucleotides read TGCAGTGCTAGAGAGGACACTGAAGCTTTCTTT.

The chain carries TRBV7-2 and TRBJ2-7; TRBD1 matches 9 bases. The CDR3 spans 13 residues. CDR1 is SGHTA and CDR2 is FQGNSA in the germline V gene. With 2 bases clipped from V and 7 bases from J, the junction kept 3 bases outside the gene matches. DNA of the CDR3: TGTGCCAGCAGCTTAAGTGACAGGGGGGAGCAGTACTTC. It yields the protein CASSLSDRGEQYF. The whole variable domain, filled in from reference TRBV7-2 and TRBJ2-7, reads GAGVSQSPSNKVTEKGKDVELRCDPISGHTALYWYRQSLGQGLEFLIYFQGNSAPDKSGLPSDRFSAERTGGSVSTLTIQRTQQEDSAVYLCASSLSDRGEQYFGPGTRLTVT.

This chain uses TRBV9 with TRBJ2-5; unclear D gene. The CDR3 sequence is 14 residues long. CDR1 SGDLS and CDR2 YYNGEE come from the germline V gene. V shed 4 bases and J shed 4 bases, with 14 bases lying between them. The DNA for the CDR3 is TGTGCCAGCAGCCTCCAAGGGCTGGGAGAGACCCAGTACTTC. It is translated as CASSLQGLGETQYF.

This clone turned up a few times. The chain links TRBV18 to TRBJ1-2; D is undetermined. The germline CDR1 and CDR2 sequences are KGHSH and LQKENI. Deletions cut 3 bases from V and 0 bases from J, with 14 bases between. This CDR3 is built from 16 residues. DNA for the CDR3: TGTGCCAGCTCACCGGGCAGGCCGTTAGCTAACTATGGCTACACCTTC. Translation: CASSPGRPLANYGYTF.

CDR3 nucleotide sequence: TGTGCCAGCTCACCTCCCCGCAGAAATTCTAATGAAAAACTGTTTTTT. It encodes CASSPPRRNSNEKLFF. The chain employs TRBV18 and TRBJ1-4; D call uncertain. The V end was cut by 3 bases, the J end by 3 bases, with 14 bases between. Germline CDR1 KGHSH, CDR2 LQKENI. The CDR3 is made up of 16 amino acids.

The chain has TRBV29-1 and TRBJ2-1; 8 nucleotides align to TRBD2. The CDR3 contains 12 residues. Germline V gives CDR1 SQVTM, CDR2 ANQGSEA. Trimming cost V 7 bases and J 7 bases; bases outside gene matches: 6. This CDR3 reads CSARLAGNEQFF. The CDR3 DNA reads TGCAGCGCAAGATTAGCGGGGAATGAGCAGTTCTTC.

The chain joins TRBV5-4 to TRBJ2-3; perhaps TRBD1 as D (6 bases). From germline, CDR1 is SGHNT and CDR2 YYREEE (reference sequence). The ends were cut back, 6 bases at V and 6 bases at J, with 8 bases in the middle. The CDR3 has 11 amino acids. This CDR3 reads CASNRADTQYF. In nucleotides, the CDR3 is TGTGCCAGCAACAGGGCTGATACGCAGTATTTT.

The count of this clone is one. The chain joins TRBV7-9 to TRBJ1-2, with D tentatively TRBD1 (5 bases). Trimming removed 3 bases from V and 4 bases from J, with 9 bases in between. The germline CDR1 and CDR2 sequences are SEHNR and FQNEAQ (reference sequence). The CDR3 is 13 residues long. CDR3 sequence reads: CASSLDNIYGYTF. Written as DNA, the CDR3 is TGTGCCAGCAGCTTGGACAACATCTATGGCTACACCTTC.

The chain links TRBV5-1 to TRBJ1-1, with a possible D match to TRBD1 (5 bases). Looked up from germline, CDR1 is SGHRS and CDR2 is YFSETQ. V lost 4 bases to trimming and J lost 10 bases, with 26 bases between them. The length of the CDR3 is 16 residues. The CDR3 spells CASSQTAGRQAIIAFF. Here the CDR3 DNA reads TGCGCCAGCAGCCAGACTGCAGGGCGCCAGGCGATTATAGCTTTCTTT. The full variable domain, rest sourced from reference TRBV5-1 and TRBJ1-1, is KAGVTQTPRYLIKTRGQQVTLSCSPISGHRSVSWYQQTPGQGLQFLFEYFSETQRNKGNFPGRFSGRQFSNSRSEMNVSTLELGDSALYLCASSQTAGRQAIIAFFGQGTRLTVV.

The rearrangement joins TRBV19 to TRBJ2-2; a weak D match, TRBD2 (6 bases). The CDR3 has 14 amino acids. The V end was cut by 7 bases, the J end by 4 bases, with 13 bases between. Germline loops: CDR1 LNHDA, CDR2 SQIVND (reference sequence). The DNA of the CDR3 is TGTGCCAGTAAGACGGGAGCAGGCACCGGGGAGCTGTTTTTT. This gives the protein CASKTGAGTGELFF.

The chain couples TRBV6-6 to TRBJ2-7; D might be TRBD2 (5 bases). V shed 7 bases and J shed 2 bases, with 15 bases lying between them. The CDR3 totals 14 residues. Germline V lookup: CDR1 MNHNY, CDR2 SVGAGI (reference sequence). In DNA form, the CDR3 reads TGTGCCAGCAATAGGAGACGGGAAACCTACGAGCAGTACTTC. It codes for CASNRRRETYEQYF.

The CDR3 here is CASSLGGNTGELFF. The CDR3 coding sequence is TGTGCCAGCAGCTTAGGGGGGAACACCGGGGAGCTGTTTTTT. This chain connects TRBV11-2 to TRBJ2-2, with unresolved D. CDR1 SGHAT and CDR2 FQNNGV come from the germline V gene. The CDR3 loop spans 14 amino acids. Deletions cut 1 base from V and 1 base from J, with 4 bases between.

V gene TRBV7-8 combines with J gene TRBJ1-3; tentative D call: TRBD1 (5 bases). V was shortened by 1 base and J by 0 bases, with 13 bases between the two germline ends. The germline V gene encodes CDR1 SGHVS and CDR2 FQNEAQ. This CDR3 region has 17 residues. The CDR3 DNA is TGTGCCAGCAGCTTAGACAGGCGGGGCTACTCTGGAAACACCATATATTTT. Translated, it gives CASSLDRRGYSGNTIYF.

V usage is TRBV7-2 and J usage is TRBJ1-2; 9 nucleotides align to TRBD1. This CDR3 region has 14 residues. Germline V CDR1 and CDR2: SGHTA, FQGNSA. J gave up 5 bases and V 5 bases, and 6 bases lay outside the gene matches. The CDR3 reads CASSPGQGLYGYTF. DNA of the CDR3: TGTGCCAGCAGCCCGGGACAGGGCTTGTATGGCTACACCTTC.